This TCR beta chain originates from a study of cytomegalovirus exposure and HLA in healthy donors. Findings and caveats of the study: The authors listed about 170 TCR beta chains as cytomegalovirus-associated. Per a prior analysis, the majority of TCR beta V segments were productive roughly 90% or roughly 30% of the time.

About this clone itself: Antigen: not known.

In germline, CDR1 is SGHNT, CDR2 YYREEE (reference sequence). This CDR3 is 13 amino acids long. V shed 0 bases and J shed 4 bases, with 7 bases lying between them. Primers: 60 Vbeta forward and 13 Jbeta reverse. Clones were sequenced by immunoSEQ multiplex PCR, and TCRdb holds only the in-frame ones, with some missing. Counted here are about 59,000 clones, approximately 83% occurring once; the ten biggest clones make up around 1.8%. Donors likely had unrecorded immune exposures despite being nominally healthy when sampled. The source is a man aged 35 to 55 in good health and CMV-seronegative. The specimen sequenced was PBMCs. The chain couples TRBV5-4 to TRBJ1-2; D unresolved. The CDR3, as DNA: TGTGCCAGCAGCTTGGTAGAGGGCTATGGCTACACCTTC. Translating gives CASSLVEGYGYTF.